A single sample gave rise to the 18 T cell receptor beta chains below, sequenced in a study of blood T cell repertoires in COVID-19. Repertoires were generated with immunoSEQ multiplex PCR, while TCRdb's copy carries only in-frame clones and drops some. The repertoire has about 67,000 clones, 80% to 90% of them found once; the top ten carry under 9.5%. The sample comprised peripheral blood. The receptors here all came from a man aged 50-59 years with active COVID-19.

This clone occurred a few times. The chain is built from TRBV19 and TRBJ1-5; possibly TRBD1 for D (6 bases). The CDR3 consists of 14 residues. The ends were cut back, 5 bases at V and 5 bases at J, with 13 bases in the middle. Germline CDR1 LNHDA, CDR2 SQIVND (reference sequence). CDR3 in DNA: TGTGCCAGTAGTCTAACGGGGACATATCAGCCCCAGCATTTT. Translated, it gives CASSLTGTYQPQHF.

The rearrangement links TRBV7-2 to TRBJ2-3, with 9 bases matching TRBD2. The CDR3 runs 15 residues. Per germline, CDR1 SGHTA and CDR2 FQGNSA. V lost 6 bases and J lost 4; bases outside the gene matches: 8. Here the CDR3 reads CASSSAGGFPDTQYF. DNA of the CDR3: TGTGCCAGCAGTTCAGCGGGAGGTTTCCCAGATACGCAGTATTTT. The full variable domain, in which reference TRBV7-2 and TRBJ2-3 provide the parts outside the CDR3, is GAGVSQSPSNKVTEKGKDVELRCDPISGHTALYWYRQSLGQGLEFLIYFQGNSAPDKSGLPSDRFSAERTGGSVSTLTIQRTQQEDSAVYLCASSSAGGFPDTQYFGPGTRLTVL.

The J gene is TRBJ2-7, the V gene TRBV6-1, with 8 bases that match TRBD1. The CDR3 has 15 amino acids. Germline V lookup: CDR1 MNHNS, CDR2 SASEGT. V trimming: 3 bases; J trimming: 2 bases; junction bases outside the gene matches: 6. CDR3 sequence: CASSEPGQVTYEQYF. The CDR3 bases are TGTGCCAGCAGTGAGCCGGGACAGGTGACCTACGAGCAGTACTTC.

The chain employs TRBV18 and TRBJ2-3; no reliable D call. The CDR3 has 15 residues. Germline V gene sequence: CDR1 KGHSH, CDR2 LQKENI. Trimming pared 8 bases from V and 3 bases from J, leaving 18 bases between. The CDR3 region is CASTRANYGTDTQYF. The CDR3 nucleotides are TGTGCCAGCACGAGAGCCAACTATGGGACAGATACGCAGTATTTT.

J is TRBJ1-6 and V is TRBV5-6; D unclear. Trimming took 3 bases from V and 6 from J, leaving 10 bases between them. The CDR3 length is 14 residues. Looked up from germline, CDR1 is SGHDT and CDR2 is YYEEEE. CDR3 in amino acids: CASSSAGFNSPLHF. CDR3 nucleotides: TGTGCCAGCAGCTCAGCGGGGTTTAATTCACCCCTCCACTTT.

V gene TRBV2 combines with J gene TRBJ2-1; weak D call: TRBD2 (5 bases). Trimming left V 0 bases short and J 7 bases short, with 10 bases between. The length of the CDR3 is 14 residues. Germline CDR1 SNHLY, CDR2 FYNNEI. CDR3 nucleotides: TGTGCCAGCAGTGAAGCGCAAGGCGGGAATGAGCAGTTCTTC. It is translated as CASSEAQGGNEQFF.

The chain links TRBV28 to TRBJ2-5; D not resolved. The germline V gene has CDR1 MDHEN and CDR2 SYDVKM. Trimming shortened V by 2 bases and J by 2 bases, and 3 bases separated the two germline ends. The CDR3 contains 12 residues. The CDR3 nucleotides read TGTGCCAGCAGTTTACAACAAGAGACCCAGTACTTC. It is translated as CASSLQQETQYF.

The rearrangement joins TRBV11-3 to TRBJ2-7; D possibly corresponds to TRBD1 (6 bases). Germline V lookup: CDR1 SGHNT, CDR2 YENEEA. The CDR3 length is 15 residues. The V end was cut by 0 bases, the J end by 0 bases, with 9 bases between. This CDR3 reads CASSLDSDSSYEQYF. The CDR3 nucleotides are TGTGCCAGCAGCTTAGATTCGGACAGCTCCTACGAGCAGTACTTC. The full variable domain, with the rest looked up from reference TRBV11-3 and TRBJ2-7, is EAGVVQSPRYKIIEKKQPVAFWCNPISGHNTLYWYLQNLGQGPELLIRYENEEAVDDSQLPKDRFSAERLKGVDSTLKIQPAELGDSAVYLCASSLDSDSSYEQYFGPGTRLTVT.

The chain uses TRBV15 and TRBJ1-2, with 10 bases fitting TRBD1. From germline, CDR1 is LNHNV and CDR2 YYDKDF (reference sequence). The CDR3 sequence is 14 residues long. With V trimmed by 10 bases and J by 6 bases, 11 bases remained unmatched. The CDR3 region has the DNA TGTGCCAGCCGACAGGGGGCATCCCTCCATGGCTACACCTTC. The encoded protein is CASRQGASLHGYTF. The complete variable domain, with remaining parts taken from reference TRBV15 and TRBJ1-2, reads DAMVIQNPRYQVTQFGKPVTLSCSQTLNHNVMYWYQQKSSQAPKLLFHYYDKDFNNEADTPDNFQSRRPNTSFCFLDIRSPGLGDTAMYLCASRQGASLHGYTFGSGTRLTVV.

The chain is built from TRBV11-3 and TRBJ2-3; 8 bases align to TRBD2. The V segment lost 1 base and the J segment 2 bases; nucleotides outside the gene matches: 2. This CDR3 has 15 amino acids. Germline CDR1 and CDR2: SGHNT and YENEEA. CDR3 protein: CASSLAGGATDTQYF. Here the CDR3 DNA reads TGTGCCAGCAGCTTAGCGGGAGGGGCCACAGATACGCAGTATTTT.

V gene TRBV19 combines with J gene TRBJ1-5; no reliable D call. The V gene's germline CDR1 is LNHDA and CDR2 SQIVND (reference sequence). Trimming pared 3 bases from V and 2 bases from J, leaving 11 bases between. This CDR3 contains 15 residues. This CDR3 reads CASSIAGAGNQPQHF. The DNA for the CDR3 is TGTGCCAGTAGTATTGCGGGCGCCGGCAATCAGCCCCAGCATTTT. The full variable domain, rest sourced from reference TRBV19 and TRBJ1-5, is DGGITQSPKYLFRKEGQNVTLSCEQNLNHDAMYWYRQDPGQGLRLIYYSQIVNDFQKGDIAEGYSVSREKKESFPLTVTSAQKNPTAFYLCASSIAGAGNQPQHFGDGTRLSIL.

V gene TRBV6-2 or TRBV6-3 combines with J gene TRBJ1-6, with D unresolved. Between the trimmed V and J ends, which lost 0 bases and 0 bases, there was a span of 15 bases. CDR1 MNHEY and CDR2 SVGEGT come from the germline V gene. The CDR3 runs to 19 residues. The CDR3 DNA follows: TGTGCCAGCAGTTACTCGATTGGCATCCTTGGCTCCTATAATTCACCCCTCCACTTT. Translating gives CASSYSIGILGSYNSPLHF.

The chain recombines TRBV7-9 with TRBJ1-1, with D possibly being TRBD1 (6 bases). Germline V gene data show CDR1 as SEHNR and CDR2 as FQNEAQ (reference sequence). The CDR3 length is 13 residues. V was shortened by 5 bases and J by 4 bases, with 11 bases between the two germline ends. CDR3 amino acids: CASSPRGSTEAFF. The CDR3 DNA is TGTGCCAGCAGCCCTAGGGGGAGCACTGAAGCTTTCTTT.

The chain has TRBV28 and TRBJ2-2; D uncertain. The CDR3 loop spans 12 amino acids. The germline V gene encodes CDR1 MDHEN and CDR2 SYDVKM. V dropped 5 bases and J dropped 6 bases, with 7 bases sitting between them. CDR3 coding DNA: TGTGCCAGCAGTCGAGCCGCCGGGGAGCTGTTTTTT. Residues: CASSRAAGELFF.

The genes are TRBV19 and TRBJ1-5; 8 nucleotides agree with TRBD1. Germline values: CDR1 LNHDA, CDR2 SQIVND (reference sequence). CDR3 length: 15 amino acids. Losses at the gene ends were 5 bases for V and 5 bases for J; bases not matched to a gene: 8. Written as DNA, the CDR3 is TGTGCCAGTAGTCCCCGACAGGGGACGGATCAGCCCCAGCATTTT. This translates into CASSPRQGTDQPQHF.

This chain links TRBV27 with TRBJ1-2; 8 bases agree with TRBD1. The CDR3 is 15 amino acids. Germline values: CDR1 MNHEY, CDR2 SMNVEV (reference sequence). The junction had 7 bases not matched to a gene; V was cut back by 5 bases and J by 2 bases. CDR3 bases: TGTGCCAGCAGTCCCACCGGACAGGGAAACTATGGCTACACCTTC. Translated, it gives CASSPTGQGNYGYTF.

CDR3 region: CASSSPGTSGDTEAFF. In DNA form, the CDR3 reads TGTGCCAGCAGCTCGCCCGGGACAAGTGGGGACACTGAAGCTTTCTTT. The chain has TRBV13 and TRBJ1-1, with D perhaps matching TRBD1 (6 bases). The ends were cut back, 4 bases at V and 3 bases at J, with 18 bases in the middle. The length of the CDR3 is 16 residues. Germline CDR1 and CDR2: PRHDT and FYEKMQ (reference sequence).

V is TRBV30 and J is TRBJ2-3; the match to TRBD1 covers 7 bases. The CDR3 runs to 13 residues. V lost 8 bases and J lost 3; bases outside the gene matches: 8. Germline V gene lookup returns CDR1 GTSNPN and CDR2 SVGIG (reference sequence). The CDR3: CARDSRITDTQYF. In DNA, the CDR3 is TGTGCCCGGGACAGCAGAATTACAGATACGCAGTATTTT.